This TCR beta chain was identified in a study of cytomegalovirus exposure and HLA in healthy donors. This clone turned up a few times. Germline V lookup: CDR1 SGHNT, CDR2 YYREEE (reference sequence). CDR3 length: 16 residues. J was trimmed by 8 bases and V by 3 bases; bases with no gene match: 16. A multiplex PCR was run with 60 Vbeta primers and 13 Jbeta primers. Here immunoSEQ multiplex PCR was the method, and the copy in TCRdb shows in-frame clones only, minus some. In the table there are roughly 100,000 clones, 55% to 75% of which are singletons. This TCR was sampled from a man in his fifties or sixties in good health and CMV-seronegative. The rearrangement links TRBV5-4 to TRBJ2-5; 7 bases map to TRBD1. The sample taken for sequencing was PBMCs. This CDR3 reads CASSSPVGTDVVTQYF. In DNA form, the CDR3 reads TGTGCCAGCAGCTCTCCGGTGGGGACAGACGTGGTTACCCAGTACTTC.